This TCR beta chain was identified during a study of T cells in Graves' hyperthyroidism and ophthalmopathy. The TCR beta CDR3 regions underwent amplification using RNA transcripts as the source. HTBI primers were the set used in a first-round RT-PCR of the TCR CDR3. TCRdb re-derived calls from the multiplex PCR reads in MiXCR, one entry per CDR3 protein. The sample has approximately 500,000 distinct CDR3 sequences, about 45% seen once. Comment on this clonotype: The target antigen is unknown.

These patients, aged 18 to 65, had recently diagnosed hyperthyroidism lasting under 2 months. Uncontrolled infection, other autoimmune disease, pregnancy or lactation excluded patients. Study conclusions and caveats: Model output signaled ophthalmopathy a median approximately 6.2 months ahead of onset. Among clonotypes expanded in thyroid above 0.001, most were also found in blood.

This TCR was recovered from a woman between 18 and 29 years old with Graves' hyperthyroidism. Material: peripheral blood or thyroid tissue (not recorded which).

The CDR3 sequence is CASSSREDASRYGYTF. CDR3 coding DNA: TGTGCCAGCAGTTCACGGGAGGACGCTTCCCGTTATGGCTACACCTTC. The chain uses TRBV6-2 or TRBV6-3 and TRBJ1-2, with D unclear. There are 16 residues in the CDR3. Trimming removed 4 bases from V and 5 bases from J, with 20 bases in between. The germline V gene encodes CDR1 MNHEY and CDR2 SVGEGT.